A single sample is the source of the 5 T cell receptor beta chains below, sequenced in a study of CD8+ T cells in alopecia areata. Extraction of RNA preceded its reverse transcription into cDNA, which served as the sequencing template. Data came from immunoSEQ multiplex PCR; TCRdb stores just in-frame clones and leaves some out. The repertoire holds about 150,000 clones, with 87% as singletons. The sequences come from CD8+ T cells sorted from blood, collected at week 0. The receptors come from a human donor with alopecia areata.

The gene calls are TRBV29-1 and TRBJ1-1; the D gene is possibly TRBD1 (5 bases). This CDR3 contains 14 residues. CDR1 is SQVTM, CDR2 ANQGSEA, per germline. V was shortened by 6 bases and J by 1 base, with 15 bases between the two germline ends. CDR3 nucleotides: TGCAGCGTGGATCAACACGGACAGAACACTGAAGCTTTCTTT. It translates to CSVDQHGQNTEAFF.

About this clone itself: This same CDR3 is encoded by further DNA sequences in the sample. This chain joins TRBV7-9 and TRBJ2-1, with D uncertain. The CDR3 has 12 amino acids. The germline gives CDR1 SEHNR, CDR2 FQNEAQ (reference sequence). V lost 1 base and J lost 7, with 5 bases in between. CDR3 in amino acids: CASSLGENEQFF. The CDR3 DNA reads TGTGCCAGCAGCTTAGGCGAGAATGAGCAGTTCTTC.

The V and J genes are TRBV30 and TRBJ1-1; D is undetermined. Per germline, CDR1 GTSNPN and CDR2 SVGIG (reference sequence). With 0 bases removed from V and 4 bases from J, the gap between germline ends came to 6 bases. The CDR3 totals 12 residues. Here the CDR3 reads CAWSVTATEAFF. CDR3 nucleotide sequence: TGTGCCTGGAGTGTAACAGCCACTGAAGCTTTCTTT.

The rearrangement uses TRBV10-2 and TRBJ1-1; D not resolved. Germline V gene data show CDR1 as WSHSY and CDR2 as SAAADI. The CDR3 consists of 11 residues. Trimming pared 10 bases from V and 7 bases from J, leaving 13 bases between. CDR3 protein: CATYQTFEAFF. Here the CDR3 DNA reads TGCGCCACCTACCAGACCTTTGAAGCTTTCTTT.

The chain combines TRBV23-1 with TRBJ2-5, with D hard to call. TRBV23-1 is an ORF for which the function is uncertain. This CDR3 contains 13 residues. CDR3 DNA sequence: TGCGCTAGGCGAGTCAGAGAGAAAGAGACCCAGTACTTC. Translated: CARRVREKETQYF.